The clone carrying this T cell receptor beta chain was seen repeatedly, ten times or more. This sample is drawn from a study of CD8+CD57+ T cells in acquired aplastic anemia. Trimming cost V 4 bases and J 1 base; bases outside gene matches: 17. The CDR3 has 20 amino acids. Germline assignment: CDR1 LGHDT and CDR2 YNNKEL (reference sequence). Flow cytometry had shown expanded CD8+CD57+ cells in the patients chosen for sequencing. Researchers used genomic DNA as the template to profile TCR beta VDJ and CDR3. A single record per CDR3 protein comes from TCRdb applying MiXCR to the reads. The sample lists 160,000 or so distinct CDR3 sequences, more than 45% seen once, with under 3.5% in the top ten.

The rearrangement joins TRBV3-1 to TRBJ2-1, with 9 bases fitting TRBD1. Sequencing was done on a sample of sorted CD4+, CD8+, or CD8+CD57+ T cells (not recorded which) from PBMCs. This TCR was sampled from a human donor with aplastic anemia. The CDR3 nucleotides read TGTGCCAGCAGCCCAGACCCTCGGGGGACAGGGAGTAATTCCTACAATGAGCAGTTCTTC. Translation gives CASSPDPRGTGSNSYNEQFF.